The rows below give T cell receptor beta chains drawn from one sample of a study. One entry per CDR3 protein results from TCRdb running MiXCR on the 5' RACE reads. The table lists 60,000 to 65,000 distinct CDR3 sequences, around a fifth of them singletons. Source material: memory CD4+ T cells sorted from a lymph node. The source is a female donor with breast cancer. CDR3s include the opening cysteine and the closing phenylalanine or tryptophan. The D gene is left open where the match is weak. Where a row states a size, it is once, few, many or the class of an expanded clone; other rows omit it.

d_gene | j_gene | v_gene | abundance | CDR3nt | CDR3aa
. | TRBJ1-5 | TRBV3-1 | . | TGTGCCAGCAGCCATTCCCGCACAGGCGGGGGAAATCAGCCCCAGCATTTT | CASSHSRTGGGNQPQHF
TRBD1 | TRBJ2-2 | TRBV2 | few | TGTGCCAGCACTCTACTATCGGGACAGGGGGCTGGCGGGGAGCTGTTTTTT | CASTLLSGQGAGGELFF
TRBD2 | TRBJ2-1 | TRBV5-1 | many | TGCGCCAGCAGCCTCGGACTAGCGGGACCCTACAATGAGCAGTTCTTC | CASSLGLAGPYNEQFF
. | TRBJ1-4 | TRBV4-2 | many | TGTGCCAGCAGCCAAGATTCCGGGGATGAAAAACTGTTTTTT | CASSQDSGDEKLFF
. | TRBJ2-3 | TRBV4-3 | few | TGCGCCAGCAGCCAATACCAAGGGCCCCTAGGCGCAGATACGCAGTATTTT | CASSQYQGPLGADTQYF
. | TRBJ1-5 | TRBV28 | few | TGTGCCAGCCAAACGGCTGATAGCAATCAGCCCCAGCATTTT | CASQTADSNQPQHF
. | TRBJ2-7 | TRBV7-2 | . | TGTGCCAGCAGCCCTCAGACCAGCGGCTATACCGAGCAGTACTTC | CASSPQTSGYTEQYF
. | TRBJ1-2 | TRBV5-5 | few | TGTGCCAGCAGCTTGTACAGGGTTGAGAACGGTGGCTACACCTTC | CASSLYRVENGGYTF
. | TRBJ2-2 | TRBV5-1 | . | TGCGCCAGCACCTCTTTAAGGACGGGGTTTGGCGGGGAGCTGTTTTTT | CASTSLRTGFGGELFF
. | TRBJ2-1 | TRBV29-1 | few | TGCAGCGTTGATATCGGCTTAGGGGTTGAGCAGTTCTTC | CSVDIGLGVEQFF
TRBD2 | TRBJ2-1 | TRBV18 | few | TGTGCCAGCTCACCGTCTAGCGGGAGATTATCCTACAATGAGCAGTTCTTC | CASSPSSGRLSYNEQFF
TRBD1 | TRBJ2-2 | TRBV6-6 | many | TGTGCCAGCAGTTACACCCAGGGGGCAACCGGGGAGCTGTTTTTT | CASSYTQGATGELFF
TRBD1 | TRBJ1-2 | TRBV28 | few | TGTGCCAGCAGTTCCCCGGGACAGAACGCTAACTATGGCTACACCTTC | CASSSPGQNANYGYTF
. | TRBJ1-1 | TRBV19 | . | TGTGCCAGTAGTATGAGCATAGGCCCTGAAGCTTTCTTT | CASSMSIGPEAFF
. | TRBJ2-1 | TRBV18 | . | TGTGCCAGCTCACCACCGGCGCAGAATGAGCAGTTCTTC | CASSPPAQNEQFF
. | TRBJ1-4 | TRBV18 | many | TGTGCCAGCTCAGCACAGGGCTGGCGTGAAAAACTGTTTTTT | CASSAQGWREKLFF
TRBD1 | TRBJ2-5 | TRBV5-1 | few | TGCGCCAGCAGCGAACAGGGGAGCCTAGAGACCCAGTACTTC | CASSEQGSLETQYF
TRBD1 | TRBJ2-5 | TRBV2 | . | TGTGCCAGCAGGAGGGACAGGCAAGAGACCCAGTACTTC | CASRRDRQETQYF
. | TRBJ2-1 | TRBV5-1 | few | TGCGCCAGCAGCATCCCAGAGGATGAGCAGTTCTTC | CASSIPEDEQFF
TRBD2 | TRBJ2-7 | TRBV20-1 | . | TGCAGTGCTAGTCCGCGGGAGAAGACCTACGAGCAGTACTTC | CSASPREKTYEQYF
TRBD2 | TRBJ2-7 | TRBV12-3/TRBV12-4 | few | TGTGCCAGCAGCCCCGGCGTCCGGACTAGTGTAGTCGAGCAGTACTTC | CASSPGVRTSVVEQYF
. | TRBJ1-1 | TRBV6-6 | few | TGTGCCAGCAGCACGACAGAGGGGAGGACTGAAGCTTTCTTT | CASSTTEGRTEAFF
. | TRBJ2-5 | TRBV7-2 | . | TGTGCCAGCAGCTTAGGCAGAGCTCGGTACCAAGAGACCCAGTACTTC | CASSLGRARYQETQYF
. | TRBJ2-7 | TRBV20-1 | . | TGCAGTGCTACCAGCCCCACGGAAGAGCAGTACTTC | CSATSPTEEQYF
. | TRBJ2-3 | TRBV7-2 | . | TGTGCCAGCAGCCTGGGGGTTTGGACAGATACGCAGTATTTT | CASSLGVWTDTQYF
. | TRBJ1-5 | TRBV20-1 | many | TGCAGTGCTAGACCCGTCGCAGGGAGCAATCAGCCCCAGCATTTT | CSARPVAGSNQPQHF
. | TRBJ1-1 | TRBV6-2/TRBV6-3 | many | TGTGCCAGCAGTTACGGGGGGACTGAAGCTTTCTTT | CASSYGGTEAFF
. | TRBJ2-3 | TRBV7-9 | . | TGTGCCAGCAGCCCCATTCACAGGGTCGGGGGCACAGATACGCAGTATTTT | CASSPIHRVGGTDTQYF
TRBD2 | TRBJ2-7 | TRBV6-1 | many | TGTGCCAGCAAAATGGGACTAGCGGGAGTCGAGCAGTACTTC | CASKMGLAGVEQYF
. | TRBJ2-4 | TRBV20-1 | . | TGCAGTGCAACCTGGGACGCTACGGGGAGAAACATTCAGTACTTC | CSATWDATGRNIQYF
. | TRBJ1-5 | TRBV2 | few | TGTGCCAGCAGTGCTGATAGCAATCAGCCCCAGCATTTT | CASSADSNQPQHF
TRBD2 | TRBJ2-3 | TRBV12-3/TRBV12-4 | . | TGTGCCAGCAGGCGAGCGGGAGGGCAGAATACGCAGTATTTT | CASRRAGGQNTQYF
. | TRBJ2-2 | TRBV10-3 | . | TGCGCCATCAGTAAAGGAAACACCGGGGAGCTGTTCTTT | CAISKGNTGELFF
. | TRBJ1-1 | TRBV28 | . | TGTGCCAGCAGTTTATGGCGGGAAGCTTTCTTT | CASSLWREAFF
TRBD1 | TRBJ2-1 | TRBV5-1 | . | TGCGCCAGCAGCTTTCAGGGGGCCTCCTACAATGAGCAGTTCTTC | CASSFQGASYNEQFF
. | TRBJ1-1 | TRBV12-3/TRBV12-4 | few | TGTGCCAGCCTAAACCCGGGGAACACTGAAGCTTTCTTT | CASLNPGNTEAFF
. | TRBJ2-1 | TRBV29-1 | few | TGCAGCGCATCTCTAGGAATCAGTGAGCAGTTCTTC | CSASLGISEQFF
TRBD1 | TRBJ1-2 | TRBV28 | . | TGTGCCAGCAGTCGACAGGGGGGCTACACCTTC | CASSRQGGYTF
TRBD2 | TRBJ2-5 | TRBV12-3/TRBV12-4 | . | TGTGCCAGCAGCCAGGGACTAGCCCAAGAGACCCAGTACTTC | CASSQGLAQETQYF
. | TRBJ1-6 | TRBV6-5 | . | TGTGCCAGCAGACGGTTTTCCGAATCGGAACCCCTCCACTTT | CASRRFSESEPLHF
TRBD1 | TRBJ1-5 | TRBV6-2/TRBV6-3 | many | TGTGCCAGCAGTTACTCGACAGGGGTCTTATATAGCAATCAGCCCCAGCATTTT | CASSYSTGVLYSNQPQHF
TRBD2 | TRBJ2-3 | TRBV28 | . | TGTGCCAGCAGCCGCGGGGGGACTTCGGATACGCAGTATTTT | CASSRGGTSDTQYF
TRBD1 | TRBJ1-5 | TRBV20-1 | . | TGCAGTGCTAAACAGGGGATCGATCAGCCCCAGCATTTT | CSAKQGIDQPQHF
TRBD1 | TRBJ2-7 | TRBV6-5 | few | TGTGCCAGCAGTTCCCCCCCGACAGGGCTCTTGAGGCAGTACTTC | CASSSPPTGLLRQYF